This TCR beta chain was recovered during a study of shared clonotypes between healthy human individuals. Study overall: The people who gave samples were a couple of women and a few men aged 18 to 49. CD4 naive and memory got three plates each, CD8 naive two, CD8 memory one.

Some 30,000 T cell genomes, or around 0.2 ug DNA, went into the sorted-subset replicate PCRs. Clones were sequenced by immunoSEQ multiplex PCR, and TCRdb holds only the in-frame ones, with some missing. The table records over a million clones, roughly 97% of them present only once. The V gene end was trimmed by 0 bases and the J gene end by 0 bases; junction bases not matched to a gene: 4. This CDR3 has 17 amino acids. Looked up from germline, CDR1 is SGHDN and CDR2 is FVKESK. Division of CD4+ cells produced a CD45RA+ naive subset and a CD45RA-negative memory subset. Sequencing was performed on naive CD4+ T cells sorted from blood. Subset denoted: CD45RA+ positively selected. The sequence came from a man between 25 and 39 years old in good health. The V and J genes are TRBV14 and TRBJ2-1, with 8 bases that match TRBD2. The CDR3: CASSQDSGIRSYNEQFF. The DNA of the CDR3 is TGTGCCAGCAGCCAAGATAGCGGGATTCGCTCCTACAATGAGCAGTTCTTC.